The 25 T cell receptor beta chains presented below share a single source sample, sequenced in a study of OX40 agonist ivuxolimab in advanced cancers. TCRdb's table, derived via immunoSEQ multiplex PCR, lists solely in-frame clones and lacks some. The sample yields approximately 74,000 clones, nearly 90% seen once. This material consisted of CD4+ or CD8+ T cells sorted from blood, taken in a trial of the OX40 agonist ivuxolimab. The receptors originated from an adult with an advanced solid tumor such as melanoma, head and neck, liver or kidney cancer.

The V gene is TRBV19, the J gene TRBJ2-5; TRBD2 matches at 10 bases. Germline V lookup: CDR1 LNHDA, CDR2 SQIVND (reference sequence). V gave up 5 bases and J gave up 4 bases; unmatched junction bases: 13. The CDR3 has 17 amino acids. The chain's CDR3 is CASSPRGAGGPGETQYF. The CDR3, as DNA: TGTGCCAGTAGTCCCAGGGGAGCGGGAGGGCCGGGAGAGACCCAGTACTTC.

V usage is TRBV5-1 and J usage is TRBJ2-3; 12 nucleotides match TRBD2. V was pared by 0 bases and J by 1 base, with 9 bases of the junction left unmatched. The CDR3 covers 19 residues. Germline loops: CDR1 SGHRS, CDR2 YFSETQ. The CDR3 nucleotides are TGCGCCAGCAGCTTGGTCGAGTCTAGCGGGAGGGCCGGCACAGATACGCAGTATTTT. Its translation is CASSLVESSGRAGTDTQYF.

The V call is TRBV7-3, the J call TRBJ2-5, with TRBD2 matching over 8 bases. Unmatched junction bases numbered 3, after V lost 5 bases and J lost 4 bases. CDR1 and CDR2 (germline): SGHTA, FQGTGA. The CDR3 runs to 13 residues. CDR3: CASSPRGGETQYF. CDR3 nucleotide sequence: TGTGCCAGCAGCCCCCGGGGGGGAGAGACCCAGTACTTC.

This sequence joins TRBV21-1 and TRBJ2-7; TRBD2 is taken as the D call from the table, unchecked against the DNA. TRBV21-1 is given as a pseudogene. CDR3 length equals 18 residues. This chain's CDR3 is CASSDRNFTSGKREKQYF. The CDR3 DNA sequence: TGTGCCAGCAGCGACCGGAACTTCACTAGCGGGAAGCGTGAGAAGCAGTACTTC.

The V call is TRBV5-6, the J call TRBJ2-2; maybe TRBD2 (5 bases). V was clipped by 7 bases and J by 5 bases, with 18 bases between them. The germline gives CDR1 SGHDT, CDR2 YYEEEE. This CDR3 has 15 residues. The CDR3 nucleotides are TGTGCCAGCTTCTTAATCGGGGAAGTAACCGGGGAGCTGTTTTTT. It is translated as CASFLIGEVTGELFF.

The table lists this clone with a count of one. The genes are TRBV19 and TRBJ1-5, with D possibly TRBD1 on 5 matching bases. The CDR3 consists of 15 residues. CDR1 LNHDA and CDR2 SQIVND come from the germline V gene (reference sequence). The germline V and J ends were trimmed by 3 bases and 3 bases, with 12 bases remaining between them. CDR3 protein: CASSMAGKHNQPQHF. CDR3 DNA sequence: TGTGCCAGTAGTATGGCAGGGAAGCACAATCAGCCCCAGCATTTT.

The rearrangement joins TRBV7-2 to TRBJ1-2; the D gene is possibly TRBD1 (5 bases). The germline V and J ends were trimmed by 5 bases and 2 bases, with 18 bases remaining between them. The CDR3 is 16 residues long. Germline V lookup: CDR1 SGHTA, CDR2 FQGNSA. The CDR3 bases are TGTGCCAGCAGCCCCCAATCTGGGAGGGACAACTATGGCTACACCTTC. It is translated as CASSPQSGRDNYGYTF.

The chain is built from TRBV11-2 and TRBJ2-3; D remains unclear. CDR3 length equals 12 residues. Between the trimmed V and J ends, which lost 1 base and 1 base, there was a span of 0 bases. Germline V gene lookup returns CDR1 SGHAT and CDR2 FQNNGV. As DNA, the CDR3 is TGTGCCAGCAGCTTAGGCACAGATACGCAGTATTTT. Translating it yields CASSLGTDTQYF.

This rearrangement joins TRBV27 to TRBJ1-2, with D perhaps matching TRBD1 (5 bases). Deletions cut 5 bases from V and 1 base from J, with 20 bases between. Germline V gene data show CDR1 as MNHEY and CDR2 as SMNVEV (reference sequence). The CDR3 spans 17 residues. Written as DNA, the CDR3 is TGTGCCAGCAGTCGCAGGCCATTTGGGGCCAATAACTATGGCTACACCTTC. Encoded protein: CASSRRPFGANNYGYTF.

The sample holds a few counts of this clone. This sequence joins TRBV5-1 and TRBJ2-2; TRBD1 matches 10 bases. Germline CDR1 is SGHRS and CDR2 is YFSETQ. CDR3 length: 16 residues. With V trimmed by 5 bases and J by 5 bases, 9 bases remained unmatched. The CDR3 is CASRRTGTGVTGELFF. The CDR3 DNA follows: TGCGCCAGCAGGAGAACCGGGACAGGGGTGACCGGGGAGCTGTTTTTT.

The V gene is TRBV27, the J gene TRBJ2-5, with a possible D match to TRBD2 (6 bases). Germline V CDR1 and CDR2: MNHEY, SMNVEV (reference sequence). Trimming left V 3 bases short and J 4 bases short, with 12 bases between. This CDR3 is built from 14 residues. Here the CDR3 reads CASSFQVGGETQYF. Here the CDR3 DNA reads TGTGCCAGCAGTTTTCAGGTGGGGGGAGAGACCCAGTACTTC.

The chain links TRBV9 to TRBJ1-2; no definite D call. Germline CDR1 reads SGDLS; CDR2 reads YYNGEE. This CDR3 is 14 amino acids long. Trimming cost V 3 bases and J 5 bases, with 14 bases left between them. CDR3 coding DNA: TGTGCCAGCAGCGCCGAACGCGGACGGTATGGCTACACCTTC. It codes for CASSAERGRYGYTF.

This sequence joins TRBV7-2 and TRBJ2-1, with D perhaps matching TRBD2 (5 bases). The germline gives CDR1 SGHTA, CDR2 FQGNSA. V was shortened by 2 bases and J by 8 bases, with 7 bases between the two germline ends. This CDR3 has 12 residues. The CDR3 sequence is CASSLIGDEQFF. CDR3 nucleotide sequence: TGTGCCAGCAGCTTAATCGGGGATGAGCAGTTCTTC.

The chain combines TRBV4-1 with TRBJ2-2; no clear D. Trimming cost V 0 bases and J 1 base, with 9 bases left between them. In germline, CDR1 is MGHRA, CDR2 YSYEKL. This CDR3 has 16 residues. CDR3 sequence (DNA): TGCGCCAGCAGCCAAGATTTGTTCGGGAACACCGGGGAGCTGTTTTTT. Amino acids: CASSQDLFGNTGELFF.

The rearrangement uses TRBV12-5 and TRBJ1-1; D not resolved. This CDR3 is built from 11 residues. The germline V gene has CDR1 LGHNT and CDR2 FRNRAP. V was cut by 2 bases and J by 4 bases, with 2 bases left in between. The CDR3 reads CASGLLTEAFF. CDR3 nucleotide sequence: TGTGCTAGTGGTTTGCTCACTGAAGCTTTCTTT.

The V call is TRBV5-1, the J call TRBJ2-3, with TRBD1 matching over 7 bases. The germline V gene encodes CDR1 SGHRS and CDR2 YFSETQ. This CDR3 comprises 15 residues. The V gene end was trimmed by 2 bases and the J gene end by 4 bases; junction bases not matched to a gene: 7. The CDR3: CASSLSTGSADTQYF. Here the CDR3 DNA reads TGCGCCAGCAGCTTATCGACAGGGAGCGCAGATACGCAGTATTTT.

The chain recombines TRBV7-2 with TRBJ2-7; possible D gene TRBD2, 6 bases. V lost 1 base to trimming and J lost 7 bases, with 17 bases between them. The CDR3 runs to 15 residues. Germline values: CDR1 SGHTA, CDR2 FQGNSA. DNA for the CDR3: TGTGCCAGCAGCTTAGATTCGGGAGTCGGAGGGGAGCAGTACTTC. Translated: CASSLDSGVGGEQYF. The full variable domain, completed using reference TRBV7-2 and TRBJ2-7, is GAGVSQSPSNKVTEKGKDVELRCDPISGHTALYWYRQSLGQGLEFLIYFQGNSAPDKSGLPSDRFSAERTGGSVSTLTIQRTQQEDSAVYLCASSLDSGVGGEQYFGPGTRLTVT.

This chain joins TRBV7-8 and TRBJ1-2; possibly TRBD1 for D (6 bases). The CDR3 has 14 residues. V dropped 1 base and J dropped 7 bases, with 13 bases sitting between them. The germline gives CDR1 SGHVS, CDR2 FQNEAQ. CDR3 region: CASSLEVRGGGYTF. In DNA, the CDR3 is TGTGCCAGCAGCTTAGAAGTCAGGGGCGGTGGCTACACCTTC. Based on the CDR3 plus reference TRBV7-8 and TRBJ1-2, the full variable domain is GAGVSQSPRYKVAKRGQDVALRCDPISGHVSLFWYQQALGQGPEFLTYFQNEAQLDKSGLPSDRFFAERPEGSVSTLKIQRTQQEDSAVYLCASSLEVRGGGYTFGSGTRLTVV.

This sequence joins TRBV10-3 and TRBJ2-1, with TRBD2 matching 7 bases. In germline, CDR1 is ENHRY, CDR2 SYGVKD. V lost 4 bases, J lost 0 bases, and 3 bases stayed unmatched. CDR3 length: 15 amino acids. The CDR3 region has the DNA TGTGCCATCAGTGTAGGCGGGAGCTCCTACAATGAGCAGTTCTTC. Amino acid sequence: CAISVGGSSYNEQFF.

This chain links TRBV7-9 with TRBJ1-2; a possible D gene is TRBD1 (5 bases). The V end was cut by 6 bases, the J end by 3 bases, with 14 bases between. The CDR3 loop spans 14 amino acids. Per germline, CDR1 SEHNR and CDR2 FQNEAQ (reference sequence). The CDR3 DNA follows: TGTGCCAGCAGTCGGACACCGAGAGACTATGGCTACACCTTC. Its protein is CASSRTPRDYGYTF.

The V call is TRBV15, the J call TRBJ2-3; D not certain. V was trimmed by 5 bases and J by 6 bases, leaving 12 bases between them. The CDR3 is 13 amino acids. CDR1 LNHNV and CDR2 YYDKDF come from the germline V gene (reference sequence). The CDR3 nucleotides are TGTGCCACCAGCCCCCCCTCCTCGGATACGCAGTATTTT. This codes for CATSPPSSDTQYF. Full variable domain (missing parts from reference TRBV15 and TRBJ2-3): DAMVIQNPRYQVTQFGKPVTLSCSQTLNHNVMYWYQQKSSQAPKLLFHYYDKDFNNEADTPDNFQSRRPNTSFCFLDIRSPGLGDTAMYLCATSPPSSDTQYFGPGTRLTVL.

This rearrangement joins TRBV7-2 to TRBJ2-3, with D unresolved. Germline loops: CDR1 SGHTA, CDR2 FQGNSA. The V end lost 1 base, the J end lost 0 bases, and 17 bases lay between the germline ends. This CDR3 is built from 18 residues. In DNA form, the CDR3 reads TGTGCCAGCAGCTTAGGTTCCTCTAGTTGGGCTAGCACAGATACGCAGTATTTT. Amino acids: CASSLGSSSWASTDTQYF.

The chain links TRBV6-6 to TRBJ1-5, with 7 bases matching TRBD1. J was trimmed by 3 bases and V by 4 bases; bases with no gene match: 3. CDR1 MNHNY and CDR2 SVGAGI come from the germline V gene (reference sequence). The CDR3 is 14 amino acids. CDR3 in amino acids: CASSSTGTNQPQHF. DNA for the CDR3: TGTGCCAGCAGTTCGACAGGGACCAATCAGCCCCAGCATTTT.

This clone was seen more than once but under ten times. The CDR3 protein is CASSLGASGGAYEQYF. As DNA, the CDR3 is TGTGCCAGCAGCTTAGGGGCTAGCGGCGGGGCCTACGAGCAGTACTTC. This chain uses TRBV7-2 with TRBJ2-7; TRBD2 aligns across 7 bases. Germline V gene data show CDR1 as SGHTA and CDR2 as FQGNSA. The CDR3 has 16 amino acids. V trimming: 1 base; J trimming: 2 bases; junction bases outside the gene matches: 8. Supplemented by reference TRBV7-2 and TRBJ2-7, the full variable domain reads GAGVSQSPSNKVTEKGKDVELRCDPISGHTALYWYRQSLGQGLEFLIYFQGNSAPDKSGLPSDRFSAERTGGSVSTLTIQRTQQEDSAVYLCASSLGASGGAYEQYFGPGTRLTVT.

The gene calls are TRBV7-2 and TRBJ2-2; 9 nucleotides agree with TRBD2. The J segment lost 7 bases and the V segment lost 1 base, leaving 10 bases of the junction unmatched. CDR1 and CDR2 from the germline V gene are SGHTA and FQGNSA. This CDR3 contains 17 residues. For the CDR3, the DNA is TGTGCCAGCAGCTTAGTCGCGCGGGAGGGGTGGAGCGGGGAGCTGTTTTTT. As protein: CASSLVAREGWSGELFF.